This T cell receptor (beta chain) was recovered during a study of neurological immune-mediated disorders. General study points: The highest TCR clonal expansion occurred in HTLV-1-associated myelopathy; multiple sclerosis fell below healthy controls.

MiXCR, applied by TCRdb to the 5' RACE reads, yields one record per CDR3 protein. Of some 60,000 distinct CDR3 sequences listed, under 4.5% are singletons. This clonotype was seen at least ten times. Its antigen is not identified. This clonotype was sampled from a woman aged 30 to 39 with multiple sclerosis. Sequencing input: PBMCs.

CDR3 sequence reads: CSARSSGGAGFKMGRPSTDTQYF. Written as DNA, the CDR3 is TGCAGTGCTAGATCTAGCGGGGGGGCCGGTTTCAAAATGGGCCGCCCTAGCACAGATACGCAGTATTTT. V is TRBV20-1 and J is TRBJ2-3, with 12 nucleotides matching TRBD2. Germline V gene sequence: CDR1 DFQATT, CDR2 SNEGSKA (reference sequence). After removal of 2 bases from V and 0 bases from J, the junction contained 24 bases not matched to a gene. CDR3 size: 23 residues.